These 30 T cell receptor beta chains share one sample of origin, sequenced in a study of T cell responses to AZD1222 COVID-19 vaccine. Method: immunoSEQ multiplex PCR; TCRdb's copy keeps in-frame clones and lacks some. The sample carries 40,000 to 45,000 clones, about four fifths recorded once. The sample here was peripheral blood, taken 28 days after the second dose of the MenACWY control vaccine. The receptors shown here come from an adult who received the MenACWY meningococcal vaccine as a control.

J is TRBJ2-3 and V is TRBV25-1, with D possibly being TRBD1 or TRBD2 (5 bases each). CDR3 length: 16 amino acids. Germline CDR1 and CDR2: MGHDK and SYGVNS. V lost 4 bases and J 1 base, leaving 15 bases between the germline ends. This chain's CDR3 is CASSGPTGLGTDTQYF. The CDR3 DNA is TGTGCCAGCAGTGGCCCGACGGGGCTCGGCACAGATACGCAGTATTTT.

V gene TRBV7-9 combines with J gene TRBJ2-5; 7 nucleotides match TRBD2. The germline CDR1 and CDR2 sequences are SEHNR and FQNEAQ (reference sequence). With V trimmed by 4 bases and J by 5 bases, 13 bases remained unmatched. The CDR3 consists of 16 residues. CDR3 in DNA: TGTGCCAGCAGCTCTCAGGTGGGAGGGCCAGGGGAGACCCAGTACTTC. This codes for CASSSQVGGPGETQYF.

The chain recombines TRBV30 with TRBJ1-2; 9 bases map to TRBD1. Germline CDR1 is GTSNPN and CDR2 is SVGIG (reference sequence). This CDR3 contains 13 residues. Unmatched junction bases numbered 6, after V lost 2 bases and J lost 8 bases. CDR3 residues: CAWSTGQGNGYTF. In DNA, the CDR3 is TGTGCCTGGAGTACCGGACAGGGGAACGGCTACACCTTC. Filled out from reference TRBV30 and TRBJ1-2, the complete variable domain reads SQTIHQWPATLVQPVGSPLSLECTVEGTSNPNLYWYRQAAGRGLQLLFYSVGIGQISSEVPQNLSASRPQDRQFILSSKKLLLSDSGFYLCAWSTGQGNGYTFGSGTRLTVV.

The chain is built from TRBV10-2 and TRBJ2-1, with 8 nucleotides matching TRBD2. The CDR3 is 14 amino acids. The J segment lost 9 bases and the V segment lost 4 bases, leaving 8 bases of the junction unmatched. Germline loops: CDR1 WSHSY, CDR2 SAAADI. The CDR3 is CASSAATSAAEQFF. Here the CDR3 DNA reads TGCGCCAGCAGTGCTGCGACTAGCGCTGCTGAGCAGTTCTTC.

This chain connects TRBV6-1 to TRBJ1-2; D is uncertain. Germline values: CDR1 MNHNS, CDR2 SASEGT. Trimming removed 4 bases at V and 3 bases at J, with 15 bases between. The CDR3 is made up of 15 amino acids. CDR3 DNA: TGTGCCAGCAGTGGATCAATTTTAATGCACTATGGCTACACCTTC. Translating it yields CASSGSILMHYGYTF.

This sequence joins TRBV6-5 and TRBJ1-5, with a weak D call TRBD1 (5 bases). This CDR3 has 14 amino acids. Germline lookup yields CDR1 MNHEY and CDR2 SVGAGI. V lost 10 bases and J 0 bases, leaving 13 bases between the germline ends. This CDR3 reads CATQGAYSNQPQHF. The CDR3 coding sequence is TGTGCCACCCAGGGAGCTTATAGCAATCAGCCCCAGCATTTT.

V gene TRBV7-8 combines with J gene TRBJ1-3; D remains ambiguous. There are 17 residues in the CDR3. The V gene's germline CDR1 is SGHVS and CDR2 FQNEAQ. The germline V and J ends were trimmed by 0 bases and 4 bases, with 16 bases remaining between them. CDR3 protein: CASSLARIAGTGNTIYF. DNA of the CDR3: TGTGCCAGCAGCTTAGCCCGAATCGCGGGAACCGGAAACACCATATATTTT.

This clone has a single count. The CDR3 loop is CASSLEHNEQFF. In DNA form, the CDR3 reads TGTGCCAGCAGCTTGGAGCACAATGAGCAGTTCTTC. This sequence joins TRBV5-4 and TRBJ2-1; D remains ambiguous. Germline CDR1 reads SGHNT; CDR2 reads YYREEE (reference sequence). V was shortened by 0 bases and J by 5 bases, with 3 bases between the two germline ends. The CDR3 has 12 amino acids.

This clone was seen just once. The gene calls are TRBV11-3 and TRBJ2-7, with D possibly TRBD2 on 5 matching bases. CDR3 length: 14 amino acids. Trimming took off 3 bases at V and 2 bases at J, with 11 bases between the two ends. Germline V CDR1 and CDR2: SGHNT, YENEEA. The CDR3 here is CASSFNSGPYEQYF. As DNA, the CDR3 is TGTGCCAGCAGCTTTAACAGCGGCCCCTACGAGCAGTACTTC.

There are a few counts of this clone. The chain combines TRBV6-6 with TRBJ1-5; D call uncertain. The CDR3 sequence is 15 residues long. CDR1 is MNHNY and CDR2 is SVGAGI in the germline V gene (reference sequence). With 6 bases removed from V and 4 bases from J, the gap between germline ends came to 16 bases. The CDR3 sequence is CASSPAQLVNQPQHF. DNA of the CDR3: TGTGCCAGCAGCCCCGCCCAGCTAGTTAATCAGCCCCAGCATTTT.

The chain carries TRBV6-5 and TRBJ1-2, with 7 bases that match TRBD1. The V gene's germline CDR1 is MNHEY and CDR2 SVGAGI. This CDR3 contains 13 residues. J lost 6 bases, V lost 7 bases, and 8 bases had no gene match. As DNA, the CDR3 is TGTGCCAGCAAACCGACAGGGTGGCATGGCTACACCTTC. Amino acids: CASKPTGWHGYTF.

The chain links TRBV4-1 to TRBJ2-3, with 10 bases that match TRBD2. Per germline, CDR1 MGHRA and CDR2 YSYEKL. V was clipped by 1 base and J by 5 bases; unmatched bases: 9. The CDR3 runs to 17 residues. The CDR3 nucleotides read TGCGCCAGCAGCCAAGCCGGGCTAGCGGGAGTCCAAGATACGCAGTATTTT. Translation: CASSQAGLAGVQDTQYF.

This clone has a handful of counts. The chain has TRBV6-4 and TRBJ2-1; D not certain. From germline, CDR1 is MRHNA and CDR2 SNTAGT. The V gene lost 3 bases and the J gene lost 0 bases, with 6 bases spanning the gap. This CDR3 has 14 residues. CDR3 sequence: CASSETGSYNEQFF. DNA of the CDR3: TGTGCCAGCAGTGAAACCGGCTCCTACAATGAGCAGTTCTTC.

V and J are TRBV2 and TRBJ2-5, with 15 bases that match TRBD2. The CDR3 length is 17 residues. The V segment lost 7 bases and the J segment 2 bases; nucleotides outside the gene matches: 8. Germline CDR1 and CDR2: SNHLY and FYNNEI. The CDR3 spells CASKTVGTSGRQETQYF. The CDR3, as DNA: TGTGCCAGCAAGACGGTGGGGACTAGCGGGAGGCAAGAGACCCAGTACTTC.

The chain recombines TRBV5-1 with TRBJ1-2; 10 bases fit TRBD1. V was clipped by 4 bases and J by 4 bases; unmatched bases: 10. Per the germline V gene, CDR1 is SGHRS and CDR2 is YFSETQ. This CDR3 contains 16 residues. The CDR3 sequence: CASSRGTGADGYGYTF. The DNA of the CDR3 is TGCGCCAGCAGCAGGGGGACAGGGGCCGACGGCTATGGCTACACCTTC.

J is TRBJ1-2 and V is TRBV6-5; D remains ambiguous. V was trimmed by 6 bases and J by 4 bases, leaving 18 bases between them. This CDR3 contains 15 residues. The germline V gene has CDR1 MNHEY and CDR2 SVGAGI. The CDR3: CASSPLASATYGYTF. CDR3 DNA: TGTGCCAGCAGCCCACTCGCGTCTGCCACCTATGGCTACACCTTC.

This rearrangement joins TRBV5-1 to TRBJ2-7; D remains ambiguous. Trimming pared 0 bases from V and 2 bases from J, leaving 6 bases between. Germline V gene lookup returns CDR1 SGHRS and CDR2 YFSETQ. The length of the CDR3 is 13 residues. The DNA for the CDR3 is TGCGCCAGCAGCTTGGGTGGGACCTACGAGCAGTACTTC. Protein sequence: CASSLGGTYEQYF.

The chain combines TRBV19 with TRBJ2-3; possibly TRBD1 or TRBD2 for D (6 bases each). Germline CDR1 and CDR2: LNHDA and SQIVND (reference sequence). The CDR3 runs to 14 residues. The V end lost 5 bases, the J end lost 3 bases, and 12 bases lay between the germline ends. The CDR3 reads CASSPGAHTDTQYF. The CDR3 nucleotides are TGTGCCAGTAGTCCGGGGGCTCATACAGATACGCAGTATTTT.

The J gene is TRBJ1-6, the V gene TRBV2; weak D call: TRBD1 (6 bases). The CDR3 has 14 amino acids. Germline CDR1 reads SNHLY; CDR2 reads FYNNEI. V lost 5 bases and J 10 bases, leaving 15 bases between the germline ends. In DNA form, the CDR3 reads TGTGCCAGCAGTAAAGACAGGCCCCCCTCACCCCTCCACTTT. It specifies CASSKDRPPSPLHF.

This chain uses TRBV6-6 with TRBJ1-3; D call uncertain. V lost 0 bases and J lost 0, with 3 bases in between. CDR1 is MNHNY, CDR2 SVGAGI, per germline (reference sequence). The CDR3 consists of 14 residues. The CDR3 sequence is CASSYSFSGNTIYF. Here the CDR3 DNA reads TGTGCCAGCAGTTACTCGTTCTCTGGAAACACCATATATTTT.

This chain links TRBV24-1 with TRBJ2-1; 11 positions agree with TRBD1. Trimming removed 9 bases from V and 8 bases from J; junction bases left unmatched: 11. The CDR3 loop spans 15 amino acids. Germline V gene sequence: CDR1 KGHDR, CDR2 SFDVKD. This CDR3 is CATADGTGGIHEQFF. CDR3 sequence (DNA): TGTGCCACCGCCGACGGGACAGGGGGTATCCATGAGCAGTTCTTC.

As for this clone: A much larger clone is a single base away; this may be a read error. DNA of the CDR3: TGTGCCCGCTGCTCCGGGGCGGGGGGGGGCGGGGAGCTGTTTTTT. Its translation: CARCSGAGGGGELFF. The chain joins TRBV3-1 (or the pseudogene TRBV3-2) to TRBJ2-2; 9 positions agree with TRBD2. With V trimmed by 11 bases and J by 7 bases, 14 bases remained unmatched. The germline CDR1 and CDR2 sequences are LGHDT and YNNKEL (reference sequence). The CDR3 consists of 15 residues.

The gene calls are TRBV7-9 and TRBJ1-3; the D is unclear. Trimming took 11 bases from V and 2 from J, leaving 16 bases between them. Germline V gene sequence: CDR1 SEHNR, CDR2 FQNEAQ (reference sequence). The CDR3 totals 14 residues. The CDR3 region is CAHSVSRAGNTIYF. For the CDR3, the DNA is TGTGCCCACAGCGTTTCTCGGGCTGGAAACACCATATATTTT.

This clone was observed once. This chain uses TRBV19 with TRBJ1-1; no reliable D call. This CDR3 has 17 residues. Germline lookup yields CDR1 LNHDA and CDR2 SQIVND (reference sequence). The V gene lost 5 bases and the J gene lost 1 base, with 20 bases spanning the gap. The CDR3, as DNA: TGTGCCAGTAGTCCCCAAGCCCTTAGACGGCGGAACACTGAAGCTTTCTTT. Encoded protein: CASSPQALRRRNTEAFF.

This chain connects TRBV4-1 to TRBJ1-2; D is ambiguous. This CDR3 has 13 residues. Trimming took 1 base from V and 7 from J, leaving 10 bases between them. Germline assignment: CDR1 MGHRA and CDR2 YSYEKL. The CDR3 DNA reads TGCGCCAGCAGCCAAGGGGCAGGATCTGGCTACACCTTC. It yields the protein CASSQGAGSGYTF.

The chain has TRBV30 and TRBJ1-5; tentative D call: TRBD1 (6 bases). Trimming stripped 1 base from V and 4 bases from J, with 14 bases between. In germline, CDR1 is GTSNPN, CDR2 SVGIG (reference sequence). The CDR3 has 15 amino acids. The CDR3 loop is CAWSATGNRNQPQHF. CDR3 coding DNA: TGTGCCTGGAGTGCTACAGGGAATAGGAATCAGCCCCAGCATTTT.

The sample holds one count of this clone. This sequence joins TRBV12-3 or TRBV12-4 and TRBJ2-7; unclear D gene. The CDR3 loop spans 13 amino acids. Trimming stripped 0 bases from V and 4 bases from J, with 7 bases between. CDR3 nucleotides: TGTGCCAGCAGTTTAGCGGGATTATACGAGCAGTACTTC. The encoded protein is CASSLAGLYEQYF.

This chain joins TRBV25-1 and TRBJ1-1; possible D gene TRBD1, 5 bases. The V gene lost 7 bases and the J gene lost 4 bases, with 13 bases spanning the gap. The CDR3 contains 13 residues. Germline CDR1 MGHDK, CDR2 SYGVNS. The CDR3 spells CASKDPGGTEAFF. DNA of the CDR3: TGTGCCAGCAAAGATCCGGGGGGCACTGAAGCTTTCTTT.

The chain links TRBV19 to TRBJ1-2; 9 positions agree with TRBD1. The CDR3 contains 16 residues. V dropped 10 bases and J dropped 5; count of bases not matched to a gene: 17. Germline values: CDR1 LNHDA, CDR2 SQIVND (reference sequence). CDR3 in DNA: TGTGCCACCTACCGGGACAGGGACCACTCCGGGTATGGCTACACCTTC. Translated, it gives CATYRDRDHSGYGYTF. Full variable domain (rest looked up from reference TRBV19 and TRBJ1-2): DGGITQSPKYLFRKEGQNVTLSCEQNLNHDAMYWYRQDPGQGLRLIYYSQIVNDFQKGDIAEGYSVSREKKESFPLTVTSAQKNPTAFYLCATYRDRDHSGYGYTFGSGTRLTVV.

This clone was observed a handful of times. The chain is built from TRBV6-5 and TRBJ2-2; a weak D match, TRBD1 (5 bases). Germline V lookup: CDR1 MNHEY, CDR2 SVGAGI. V lost 7 bases and J lost 0, with 9 bases in between. The CDR3 is 14 amino acids. The DNA for the CDR3 is TGTGCCAGCAAGGGGTCGGCGAACACCGGGGAGCTGTTTTTT. Translating gives CASKGSANTGELFF.